The 27 T cell receptor beta chains given below trace back to one sample, sequenced in a study of T cell responses to AZD1222 COVID-19 vaccine. Libraries were prepared by immunoSEQ multiplex PCR; TCRdb keeps only in-frame clonotypes and omits some of them. The sample lists fewer than 120,000 clones, nearly 90% seen once, with approximately 3% in the top ten. The input for sequencing was peripheral blood, taken on day 0 of AZD1222 vaccination. These receptor sequences come from an adult in good health.

The V call is TRBV12-3 or TRBV12-4, the J call TRBJ2-1; the match to TRBD1 covers 9 bases. Trimming at V came to 6 bases and at J to 15 bases, leaving 9 bases not matched to a gene. The CDR3 length is 12 residues. Here the CDR3 reads CASSTGGTRRFF. The DNA for the CDR3 is TGTGCCAGCAGCACAGGGGGCACGAGGAGGTTCTTC.

Written as DNA, the CDR3 is TGCGCCAGCAGCCGCGAACAGGGGGTGATGCGTGGTCACACTGAAGCTTTCTTT. The encoded protein is CASSREQGVMRGHTEAFF. This rearrangement joins TRBV5-1 to TRBJ1-1; 8 bases match TRBD1. The ends lost 4 bases at V and 3 bases at J; junction bases unmatched: 17. This CDR3 has 18 residues. CDR1 and CDR2 from the germline V gene are SGHRS and YFSETQ.

The chain joins TRBV10-3 to TRBJ1-4, with D tentatively TRBD1 (6 bases). This CDR3 comprises 16 residues. The germline gives CDR1 ENHRY, CDR2 SYGVKD. The V end was cut by 5 bases, the J end by 0 bases, with 13 bases between. Here the CDR3 DNA reads TGTGCCATCAGTAAAACAGGGTCAGCAACTAATGAAAAACTGTTTTTT. This encodes CAISKTGSATNEKLFF.

This clone was seen only a few times. The chain has TRBV11-3 and TRBJ2-4; 7 bases are a match to TRBD1. Germline assignment: CDR1 SGHNT and CDR2 YENEEA. The CDR3 is 16 residues long. With V trimmed by 4 bases and J by 0 bases, 6 bases remained unmatched. CDR3 in amino acids: CASSSGQDTAKNIQYF. CDR3 nucleotides: TGTGCCAGCAGCTCAGGACAGGACACAGCCAAAAACATTCAGTACTTC.

This sequence joins TRBV28 and TRBJ1-3, with unresolved D. This CDR3 contains 17 residues. Germline V gene data show CDR1 as MDHEN and CDR2 as SYDVKM. Between the trimmed V and J ends, which lost 4 bases and 4 bases, there was a span of 20 bases. The CDR3 coding sequence is TGTGCCAGCAGTTCCCCCTCGGTAGATAGTTCCGGAAACACCATATATTTT. This translates into CASSSPSVDSSGNTIYF.

This clone was detected only a few times. This chain links TRBV11-3 with TRBJ2-5, with D perhaps matching TRBD2 (6 bases). Per germline, CDR1 SGHNT and CDR2 YENEEA. V lost 3 bases, J lost 2 bases, and 13 bases lay in between. This CDR3 comprises 15 residues. The CDR3 region has the DNA TGTGCCAGCAGCTTGGGACTCGAGGTACAAGAGACCCAGTACTTC. Protein product: CASSLGLEVQETQYF.

The rearrangement uses TRBV10-3 and TRBJ2-5, with D maybe TRBD2 (5 bases). V was trimmed by 8 bases and J by 2 bases, leaving 12 bases between them. There are 13 residues in the CDR3. Germline CDR1 is ENHRY and CDR2 is SYGVKD. The CDR3 here is CAIGGRQQETQYF. The CDR3 nucleotides are TGTGCCATCGGAGGCAGACAACAAGAGACCCAGTACTTC.

This chain uses TRBV5-1 with TRBJ1-1; D is uncertain. The germline gives CDR1 SGHRS, CDR2 YFSETQ. Trimming shortened V by 0 bases and J by 1 base, and 7 bases separated the two germline ends. The CDR3 is 14 amino acids. The CDR3: CASSLASANTEAFF. In DNA, the CDR3 is TGCGCCAGCAGCTTGGCCTCAGCGAACACTGAAGCTTTCTTT.

The chain uses TRBV7-8 and TRBJ1-5, with D hard to call. This CDR3 is 15 amino acids long. V was trimmed by 3 bases and J by 5 bases, leaving 14 bases between them. Germline V gene lookup returns CDR1 SGHVS and CDR2 FQNEAQ. This CDR3 reads CASSFQPRGHQPQHF. The CDR3, as DNA: TGTGCCAGCAGCTTTCAACCCCGAGGACATCAGCCCCAGCATTTT.

The chain recombines TRBV9 with TRBJ1-6, with TRBD1 as a possible D gene (5 bases). Per germline, CDR1 SGDLS and CDR2 YYNGEE. The CDR3 has 15 amino acids. V gave up 4 bases and J gave up 6 bases, with 14 bases separating them. The CDR3 region is CASSPQGVTNSPLHF. The CDR3 DNA is TGTGCCAGCAGCCCCCAAGGGGTTACTAATTCACCCCTCCACTTT.

The V call is TRBV21-1, the J call TRBJ1-1. TRBV21-1 is a pseudogene locus. CDR3 length: 12 amino acids. The CDR3 region has the DNA TGTGCCAGCAGCAAAGAAGTCCTAGAAGCTTTCTTT. Amino acids: CASSKEVLEAFF.

The chain links TRBV6-5 to TRBJ1-3; D is possibly TRBD1 (6 bases). Germline CDR1 and CDR2: MNHEY and SVGAGI. Trimming left V 5 bases short and J 2 bases short, with 13 bases between. This CDR3 has 15 amino acids. CDR3 DNA sequence: TGTGCCAGCAGTCCGCGGACAGAGCCTGGAAACACCATATATTTT. Its translation: CASSPRTEPGNTIYF.

V gene TRBV9 combines with J gene TRBJ2-3; 9 bases map to TRBD2. Germline CDR1 reads SGDLS; CDR2 reads YYNGEE. Germline trimming cut 4 bases from V and 3 bases from J; bases unmatched to any gene: 6. The CDR3 runs to 15 residues. In DNA, the CDR3 is TGTGCCAGCAGCATTAGCGGGAGAAGGACAGATACGCAGTATTTT. Translation gives CASSISGRRTDTQYF.

The CDR3 DNA reads TGTGCCAGCAGCTTAGAGGTGAACACCGGGGAGCTGTTTTTT. This codes for CASSLEVNTGELFF. V usage is TRBV11-3 and J usage is TRBJ2-2, with D hard to call. The CDR3 consists of 14 residues. V was cut by 0 bases and J by 1 base, with 3 bases left in between. Germline V CDR1 and CDR2: SGHNT, YENEEA. Full variable domain (outside the CDR3, taken from reference TRBV11-3 and TRBJ2-2): EAGVVQSPRYKIIEKKQPVAFWCNPISGHNTLYWYLQNLGQGPELLIRYENEEAVDDSQLPKDRFSAERLKGVDSTLKIQPAELGDSAVYLCASSLEVNTGELFFGEGSRLTVL.

This rearrangement joins TRBV28 to TRBJ1-1, with D tentatively TRBD1 (6 bases). The ends were cut back, 2 bases at V and 1 base at J, with 8 bases in the middle. This CDR3 has 14 amino acids. Germline CDR1 is MDHEN and CDR2 is SYDVKM. In nucleotides, the CDR3 is TGTGCCAGCAGTTTAAGGGGGGGGAACACTGAAGCTTTCTTT. This gives the protein CASSLRGGNTEAFF.

The J gene is TRBJ1-5, the V gene TRBV11-2; weak D call: TRBD1 (6 bases). Deletions cut 6 bases from V and 5 bases from J, with 11 bases between. The CDR3 loop spans 13 amino acids. Germline-derived CDR1 and CDR2 are SGHAT and FQNNGV. CDR3 in amino acids: CASSQYRDQPQHF. The DNA for the CDR3 is TGTGCCAGCAGTCAGTACAGGGATCAGCCCCAGCATTTT.

V gene TRBV6-6 combines with J gene TRBJ2-5; D is uncertain. The CDR3 loop spans 9 amino acids. V was clipped by 6 bases and J by 10 bases, with 6 bases between them. CDR1 is MNHNY, CDR2 SVGAGI, per germline (reference sequence). The CDR3 DNA follows: TGTGCCAGCAGACCCGTCCAGTACTTC. Its translation: CASRPVQYF.

This clone has only a few counts. V and J are TRBV7-9 and TRBJ1-2; 7 bases fit TRBD1. CDR1 is SEHNR, CDR2 FQNEAQ, per germline (reference sequence). With V trimmed by 2 bases and J by 4 bases, 16 bases remained unmatched. CDR3 length: 18 amino acids. The CDR3 sequence is CASSLIEGRGREAYGYTF. In nucleotides, the CDR3 is TGTGCCAGCAGCTTAATTGAGGGCAGGGGGAGAGAGGCCTATGGCTACACCTTC.

This clone was counted only a few times. This chain joins TRBV12-3 or TRBV12-4 and TRBJ2-1; 7 positions match TRBD2. V gave up 3 bases and J gave up 9 bases; unmatched junction bases: 2. The CDR3 length is 12 residues. The CDR3, as DNA: TGTGCCAGCAGTTTCTCGGGGGGTGAGCAGTTCTTC. Protein: CASSFSGGEQFF.

V and J are TRBV5-5 and TRBJ2-5; TRBD1 or TRBD2 may be the D gene (5 bases each). The CDR3 spans 12 residues. Deletions cut 4 bases from V and 4 bases from J, with 8 bases between. CDR1 SGHKS and CDR2 YYEKEE come from the germline V gene (reference sequence). CDR3 bases: TGTGCCAGCAGCGGGGGACCAGAGACCCAGTACTTC. Protein sequence: CASSGGPETQYF.

The rearrangement joins TRBV7-8 to TRBJ1-3, with 8 bases fitting TRBD1. Trimming removed 3 bases from V and 2 bases from J; junction bases left unmatched: 6. Looked up from germline, CDR1 is SGHVS and CDR2 is FQNEAQ. The CDR3 is 16 residues long. The CDR3 sequence is CASSFEPGGTGNTIYF. The CDR3 coding sequence is TGTGCCAGCAGCTTTGAACCAGGGGGCACTGGAAACACCATATATTTT.

The chain links TRBV6-1 to TRBJ2-5; the match to TRBD1 covers 9 bases. Trimming cost V 3 bases and J 4 bases; bases outside gene matches: 3. Germline loops: CDR1 MNHNS, CDR2 SASEGT. The length of the CDR3 is 14 residues. The CDR3 region has the DNA TGTGCCAGCAGTGAGGACAGGGGAAGAGAGACCCAGTACTTC. It yields the protein CASSEDRGRETQYF.

J is TRBJ2-7 and V is TRBV28; D is uncertain. CDR3 length: 14 residues. The germline gives CDR1 MDHEN, CDR2 SYDVKM. Trimming cost V 6 bases and J 0 bases, with 12 bases left between them. CDR3 bases: TGTGCCAGCAGGCCCTCCACCCTCTCCTACGAGCAGTACTTC. This translates into CASRPSTLSYEQYF.

CDR3 protein: CASRVLAGYANTGELFF. For the CDR3, the DNA is TGTGCCAGCAGAGTACTAGCGGGGTACGCGAACACCGGGGAGCTGTTTTTT. This chain uses TRBV11-2 with TRBJ2-2; 10 nucleotides agree with TRBD2. Per germline, CDR1 SGHAT and CDR2 FQNNGV. With V trimmed by 6 bases and J by 0 bases, 7 bases remained unmatched. This CDR3 comprises 17 residues.

The rearrangement uses TRBV25-1 and TRBJ1-1; 7 nucleotides agree with TRBD1. This CDR3 comprises 14 residues. The J segment lost 1 base and the V segment lost 6 bases, leaving 5 bases of the junction unmatched. CDR1 MGHDK and CDR2 SYGVNS come from the germline V gene. CDR3 nucleotides: TGTGCCAGCAGACAGGGGTTTCGGAACACTGAAGCTTTCTTT. This encodes CASRQGFRNTEAFF.

This chain uses TRBV5-1 with TRBJ1-5, with 8 bases that match TRBD1. With 0 bases clipped from V and 6 bases from J, the junction kept 5 bases outside the gene matches. The germline V gene has CDR1 SGHRS and CDR2 YFSETQ. This CDR3 region has 15 residues. CDR3 in amino acids: CASSLDGTGGQPQHF. CDR3 DNA: TGCGCCAGCAGCTTGGATGGAACAGGGGGTCAGCCCCAGCATTTT.

This rearrangement joins TRBV7-9 to TRBJ1-1; perhaps TRBD1 as D (6 bases). Trimming stripped 2 bases from V and 6 bases from J, with 10 bases between. The CDR3 has 13 amino acids. CDR1 and CDR2 (germline): SEHNR, FQNEAQ (reference sequence). CDR3 coding DNA: TGTGCCAGCAGCTTAACGGGGGCCCCTGAAGCTTTCTTT. Residues: CASSLTGAPEAFF. The full variable domain, completed using reference TRBV7-9 and TRBJ1-1, is DTGVSQNPRHKITKRGQNVTFRCDPISEHNRLYWYRQTLGQGPEFLTYFQNEAQLEKSRLLSDRFSAERPKGSFSTLEIQRTEQGDSAMYLCASSLTGAPEAFFGQGTRLTVV.